The entry below gives a single TCR beta chain sequence along with its context. The trim removed 0 bases at V and 8 bases at J, leaving 5 bases unmatched. The CDR3 totals 15 residues. Looked up from germline, CDR1 is LGHNA and CDR2 is YSLEER. Assay: immunoSEQ multiplex PCR; the TCRdb copy retains only in-frame clones and omits some. The repertoire holds approximately 90,000 clones, with roughly 84% as singletons. The sample originates from a study of blood T cell repertoires in COVID-19. Study-level information: The study drew acute and convalescent COVID-19 samples from the United States, Italy and Spain.

This clonotype was sampled from a woman of 80 years or more with acute or convalescent COVID-19. What was sequenced was peripheral blood. The chain is built from TRBV4-3 and TRBJ2-2; TRBD1 agrees at 8 bases. CDR3 DNA sequence: TGCGCCAGCAGCCAAGAAGGACAGGGACATGGGGAGCTGTTTTTT. This gives the protein CASSQEGQGHGELFF.